Each of the 2 T cell receptor beta chains below was sequenced from the same sample in a study of T cells after yellow fever vaccination. Each CDR3 protein is one row after TCRdb ran MiXCR on the 5' RACE reads. In the table there are fewer than 450,000 distinct CDR3 sequences, roughly 8.4% of which are singletons. Specimen: PBMCs, collected around 45 days after the first yellow fever vaccination. These receptors came from a man between 18 and 35 years old who received the YFV17D yellow fever vaccine.

J is TRBJ2-5 and V is TRBV5-1; D assignment may be TRBD1 or TRBD2 (5 bases each). V lost 7 bases and J lost 3, with 13 bases in between. The CDR3 consists of 13 residues. The germline V gene has CDR1 SGHRS and CDR2 YFSETQ. CDR3 sequence: CASGAGGEETQYF. The CDR3 DNA follows: TGCGCCAGCGGGGCTGGAGGAGAAGAGACCCAGTACTTC. Using reference TRBV5-1 and TRBJ2-5 for the parts outside the CDR3, the full variable domain is KAGVTQTPRYLIKTRGQQVTLSCSPISGHRSVSWYQQTPGQGLQFLFEYFSETQRNKGNFPGRFSGRQFSNSRSEMNVSTLELGDSALYLCASGAGGEETQYFGPGTRLLVL.

In this sample, this clonotype turned up a few times. The gene calls are TRBV7-9 and TRBJ2-1; 8 bases are shared with TRBD2. V was pared by 3 bases and J by 4 bases, with 5 bases of the junction left unmatched. The germline V gene encodes CDR1 SEHNR and CDR2 FQNEAQ (reference sequence). This CDR3 has 15 amino acids. The CDR3 reads CASSFSGGQYNEQFF. Here the CDR3 DNA reads TGTGCCAGCAGCTTCTCGGGGGGGCAATACAATGAGCAGTTCTTC.